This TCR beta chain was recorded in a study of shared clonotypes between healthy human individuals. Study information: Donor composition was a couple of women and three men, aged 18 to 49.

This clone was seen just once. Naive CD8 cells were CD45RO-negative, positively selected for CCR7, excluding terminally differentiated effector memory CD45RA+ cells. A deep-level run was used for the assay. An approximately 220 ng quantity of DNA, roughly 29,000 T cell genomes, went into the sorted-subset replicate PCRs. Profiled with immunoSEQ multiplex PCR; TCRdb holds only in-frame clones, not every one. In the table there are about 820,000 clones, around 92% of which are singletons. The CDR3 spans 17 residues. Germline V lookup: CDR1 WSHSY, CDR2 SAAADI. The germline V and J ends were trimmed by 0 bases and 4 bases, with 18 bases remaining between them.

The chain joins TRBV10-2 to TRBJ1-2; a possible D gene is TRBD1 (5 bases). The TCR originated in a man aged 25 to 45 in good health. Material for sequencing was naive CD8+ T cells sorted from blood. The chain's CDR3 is CASSESVWGRVPYGYTF. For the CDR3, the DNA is TGCGCCAGCAGTGAGTCAGTTTGGGGCAGGGTGCCCTATGGCTACACCTTC.